The entry that follows covers one TCR beta chain sequence. The target antigen is unknown. TCRdb recomputed calls from the 5' RACE reads with MiXCR, one row per CDR3 protein. The sample contains 600,000 to 850,000 distinct CDR3 sequences, roughly 18% of which appear only once. These data come from a study of identical twins. Looked up from germline, CDR1 is SGHTA and CDR2 is FQGNSA. V was cut by 1 base and J by 0 bases, with 10 bases left in between. This CDR3 comprises 15 residues. The study, taken as a whole, reports: With abundant cord blood beta clonotypes, insertions were fewer; memory repertoires showed no such pattern.

The same specimen was also included in a second study, on T cells expressing NK-cell markers. As that report states: Repertoire data for TCR beta were derived from sorted T cells (CD3+CD56+NKG2C+, CD3+CD56+NKG2C- and CD3+CD56-NKG2C+). Each of several donors carried dominant NKG2C+ clonotypes accounting for roughly 1.0-7.0% of CD8+ T cells. Leadership of the CD3+CD56-NKG2C+ fraction also belonged to these clonotypes in a handful of donors.

Sequenced input: PBMCs. The origin of this receptor is a woman under 30 in good health. The rearrangement uses TRBV7-2 and TRBJ2-7; no clear D gene. CDR3 nucleotides: TGTGCCAGCAGCTTAGTAGTCGGGTACTCCTACGAGCAGTACTTC. This sequence encodes CASSLVVGYSYEQYF.